Ten or more counts support the clone carrying this TCR beta chain. The sample belongs to a study of T-cell reconstitution after alpha-beta-depleted transplantation in children. As it was prepared, the TCRbeta library received unique molecular identifiers. One entry per CDR3 protein, called by TCRdb with MiXCR from the PCR reads. Among hundreds of thousands of distinct CDR3 sequences, about a tenth were seen once, and the ten largest hold roughly 27%. The trim removed 0 bases at V and 8 bases at J, leaving 9 bases unmatched. Per germline, CDR1 LGHNA and CDR2 YSLEER. The CDR3 totals 17 residues. The sequenced sample was PBMCs, obtained before TCRalphabeta/CD19-depleted stem cell transplant. The sequence came from a child less than two years old with acute myeloid leukemia, due to receive a stem cell transplant. This sequence joins TRBV4-3 and TRBJ2-3; 12 positions match TRBD2. The CDR3 bases are TGCGCCAGCAGCCAAGAAAAGACTAGCGGGAGCGGAGGTACGCAGTATTTT. Encoded protein: CASSQEKTSGSGGTQYF.